The sequence of this T cell receptor (beta chain) was determined in a study of T cells in Graves' hyperthyroidism and ophthalmopathy. Study background: At initial diagnosis, before any treatment had begun, peripheral blood was obtained. Study outcomes and limitations: In the analysis, a 13 V-J model separated ophthalmopathy from stable hyperthyroidism. In blood, most of the thyroid clonotypes expanded above 0.001 were also present.

Template material for amplifying TCR beta CDR3 regions consisted of RNA transcripts. The study used the HTBI primer set for a first-round RT-PCR of the TCR CDR3. TCRdb reprocessed the multiplex PCR reads with MiXCR, giving one entry per CDR3 protein. Of over 700,000 distinct CDR3 sequences listed, over 35% are singletons. The CDR3 has 11 residues. Patients aged 18 to 65 had newly diagnosed hyperthyroidism lasting under 2 months. With respect to this clonotype: Its antigen remains unknown.

This receptor was obtained from a woman aged 40 to 49 with Graves' hyperthyroidism. The sequenced sample consisted of blood. The rearrangement joins TRBV12-3 or TRBV12-4 to TRBJ2-7; maybe TRBD2 (5 bases). TRBJ2-1 matches the DNA end more closely, so the J call is doubtful. The CDR3 loop reads CASSYSGEQFF. The CDR3 nucleotides are TGTGCCAGCAGTTACAGCGGTGAGCAGTTCTTC.